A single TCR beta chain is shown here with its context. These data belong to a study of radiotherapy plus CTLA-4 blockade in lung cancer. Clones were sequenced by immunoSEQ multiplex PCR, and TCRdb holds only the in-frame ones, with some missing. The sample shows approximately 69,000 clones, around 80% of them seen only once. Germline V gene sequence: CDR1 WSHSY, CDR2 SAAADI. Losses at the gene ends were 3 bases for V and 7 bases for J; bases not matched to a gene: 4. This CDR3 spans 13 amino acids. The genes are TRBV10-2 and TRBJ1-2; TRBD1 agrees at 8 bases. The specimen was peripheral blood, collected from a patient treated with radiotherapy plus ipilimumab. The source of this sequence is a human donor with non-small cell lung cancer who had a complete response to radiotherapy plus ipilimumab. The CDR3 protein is CASSDRGQSGYTF. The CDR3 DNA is TGCGCCAGCAGTGACAGGGGGCAATCTGGCTACACCTTC.